The 5 T cell receptor beta chains presented below share a single source sample, sequenced in a study of control samples from healthy donors and cancer patients. This table comes from immunoSEQ multiplex PCR, and its TCRdb copy is limited to in-frame clones, with some not included. The data hold around 120,000 clones, with approximately 90% observed a single time. The sequenced material came from blood. The receptors were sampled from a woman aged 70-85 years in good health.

This rearrangement joins TRBV6-2 or TRBV6-3 to TRBJ2-7; D may match TRBD1 or TRBD2 (6 bases each). This CDR3 has 14 amino acids. V was shortened by 5 bases and J by 0 bases, with 11 bases between the two germline ends. The germline V gene encodes CDR1 MNHEY and CDR2 SVGEGT. CDR3 in amino acids: CASSRWGASYEQYF. The CDR3 DNA follows: TGTGCCAGCAGTCGCTGGGGGGCCTCCTACGAGCAGTACTTC.

This chain connects TRBV10-2 to TRBJ2-3; TRBD2 agrees at 9 bases. Trimming took 6 bases from V and 6 from J; bases not matched to a gene: 10. From germline, CDR1 is WSHSY and CDR2 SAAADI. The CDR3 length is 15 residues. CDR3 loop: CASRASGVVADTQYF. In DNA form, the CDR3 reads TGCGCCAGCAGAGCTAGCGGGGTTGTAGCGGATACGCAGTATTTT.

J is TRBJ1-1 and V is TRBV19, with TRBD1 matching over 8 bases. Trimming cost V 6 bases and J 1 base; bases outside gene matches: 7. The CDR3 extends over 15 amino acids. CDR1 is LNHDA, CDR2 SQIVND, per germline (reference sequence). CDR3: CASRDRAAGNTEAFF. As DNA, the CDR3 is TGTGCCAGTAGGGACAGGGCGGCGGGGAACACTGAAGCTTTCTTT. Using reference TRBV19 and TRBJ1-1 for the parts outside the CDR3, the full variable domain is DGGITQSPKYLFRKEGQNVTLSCEQNLNHDAMYWYRQDPGQGLRLIYYSQIVNDFQKGDIAEGYSVSREKKESFPLTVTSAQKNPTAFYLCASRDRAAGNTEAFFGQGTRLTVV.

The chain's CDR3 is CASSLANHPEKLFF. The CDR3 DNA is TGTGCCAGCAGCCTGGCCAACCACCCTGAAAAACTGTTTTTT. The rearrangement links TRBV7-8 to TRBJ1-4; D gene ambiguous. The germline gives CDR1 SGHVS, CDR2 FQNEAQ. The CDR3 runs to 14 residues. Trimming pared 5 bases from V and 7 bases from J, leaving 14 bases between.

The rearrangement joins TRBV6-4 to TRBJ2-7, with 11 bases aligning to TRBD2. Germline CDR1 MRHNA, CDR2 SNTAGT. The CDR3 is 14 residues long. V lost 6 bases and J lost 3; bases outside the gene matches: 4. DNA of the CDR3: TGTGCCAGCAGCCCCGGGACTAGCGGCTACGAGCAGTACTTC. This sequence encodes CASSPGTSGYEQYF.